A single sample is the source of the 29 T cell receptor beta chains below, sequenced in a study of control samples from healthy donors and cancer patients. TCRdb keeps only in-frame clones here, not all; method: immunoSEQ multiplex PCR. The sample consists of 150,000 or so clones, roughly 92% of them appearing once. Sequencing input: blood. The receptors derive from a man between 50 and 59 years old in good health.

The genes are TRBV19 and TRBJ1-3; TRBD1 matches at 8 bases. The V segment lost 8 bases and the J segment 7 bases; nucleotides outside the gene matches: 13. Germline loops: CDR1 LNHDA, CDR2 SQIVND (reference sequence). This CDR3 has 15 amino acids. As DNA, the CDR3 is TGTGCCAGTTTATCAGTCCAGGGGGCCTGGAACACCATATATTTT. Translation: CASLSVQGAWNTIYF.

This chain joins TRBV3-1 (or the pseudogene TRBV3-2) and TRBJ1-1; 7 bases are a match to TRBD1. Germline values: CDR1 LGHDT, CDR2 YNNKEL (reference sequence). V trimming: 1 base; J trimming: 6 bases; junction bases outside the gene matches: 5. This CDR3 is 14 amino acids long. The CDR3 loop reads CASSQVATGSEAFF. The CDR3, as DNA: TGTGCCAGCAGCCAAGTCGCGACAGGGTCTGAAGCTTTCTTT.

The chain is built from TRBV5-5 and TRBJ2-1, with 7 nucleotides matching TRBD2. This CDR3 is 14 amino acids long. J gave up 9 bases and V 4 bases, and 10 bases lay outside the gene matches. CDR1 and CDR2 (germline): SGHKS, YYEKEE (reference sequence). The CDR3 reads CASSPGLPGGEQFF. The CDR3 nucleotides are TGTGCCAGCAGCCCGGGACTCCCGGGGGGTGAGCAGTTCTTC. Looking up the rest from reference TRBV5-5 and TRBJ2-1 gives the full variable domain: DAGVTQSPTHLIKTRGQQVTLRCSPISGHKSVSWYQQVLGQGPQFIFQYYEKEERGRGNFPDRFSARQFPNYSSELNVNALLLGDSALYLCASSPGLPGGEQFFGPGTRLTVL.

The gene calls are TRBV24-1 and TRBJ2-2; 7 nucleotides line up with TRBD1. The CDR3 is 17 amino acids. CDR1 KGHDR and CDR2 SFDVKD come from the germline V gene. After removal of 4 bases from V and 2 bases from J, the junction contained 9 bases not matched to a gene. The chain's CDR3 is CATSEEGARFNTGELFF. Here the CDR3 DNA reads TGTGCCACCAGTGAAGAGGGGGCGCGGTTTAACACCGGGGAGCTGTTTTTT.

The chain recombines TRBV12-5 with TRBJ1-5, with D unresolved. The CDR3 has 13 residues. Germline loops: CDR1 LGHNT, CDR2 FRNRAP. Trimming shortened V by 6 bases and J by 3 bases, and 9 bases separated the two germline ends. Here the CDR3 DNA reads TGTGCTAGTGGCCCTGGAAACAATCAGCCCCAGCATTTT. It translates to CASGPGNNQPQHF.

V gene TRBV19 combines with J gene TRBJ2-7, with 11 bases aligning to TRBD2. J lost 2 bases, V lost 3 bases, and 3 bases had no gene match. Germline V gene sequence: CDR1 LNHDA, CDR2 SQIVND (reference sequence). The CDR3 is made up of 15 amino acids. This CDR3 is CASSMGTSGTYEQYF. DNA for the CDR3: TGTGCCAGTAGTATGGGGACTAGCGGTACCTACGAGCAGTACTTC.

The chain joins TRBV5-1 to TRBJ2-1; D tentatively reads TRBD1 or TRBD2 (5 bases each). CDR1 is SGHRS, CDR2 YFSETQ, per germline. CDR3 length equals 12 residues. V lost 6 bases and J 11 bases, leaving 15 bases between the germline ends. The CDR3 sequence: CASISEPGQQFF. CDR3 DNA sequence: TGCGCCAGCATTTCGGAACCGGGACAGCAGTTCTTC. Full variable domain (remainder filled in from reference TRBV5-1 and TRBJ2-1): KAGVTQTPRYLIKTRGQQVTLSCSPISGHRSVSWYQQTPGQGLQFLFEYFSETQRNKGNFPGRFSGRQFSNSRSEMNVSTLELGDSALYLCASISEPGQQFFGPGTRLTVL.

The CDR3 DNA sequence: TGCGCCAGCAGCTTGGGCGACGGGGGGCCAGATACGCAGTATTTT. This codes for CASSLGDGGPDTQYF. The rearrangement joins TRBV5-1 to TRBJ2-3; tentatively, D is TRBD2 (7 bases). The germline V gene has CDR1 SGHRS and CDR2 YFSETQ. This CDR3 region has 15 residues. V was trimmed by 0 bases and J by 4 bases, leaving 12 bases between them.

CDR3 DNA sequence: TGTGCCACCAGTGATATCGGGGGGTACGAGCAGTACTTC. Its translation is CATSDIGGYEQYF. V is TRBV24-1 and J is TRBJ2-7; 7 positions agree with TRBD2. Germline lookup yields CDR1 KGHDR and CDR2 SFDVKD. Trimming cost V 3 bases and J 4 bases; bases outside gene matches: 2. This CDR3 has 13 amino acids.

The rearrangement uses TRBV29-1 and TRBJ1-3; tentative D call: TRBD1 (5 bases). The CDR3 spans 13 residues. The V gene lost 7 bases and the J gene lost 0 bases, with 10 bases spanning the gap. CDR1 is SQVTM and CDR2 is ANQGSEA in the germline V gene. The CDR3 DNA reads TGCAGCGCAAGACAGATCTCTGGAAACACCATATATTTT. Amino acids: CSARQISGNTIYF.

This chain joins TRBV29-1 and TRBJ2-1, with 10 positions matching TRBD2. Germline V lookup: CDR1 SQVTM, CDR2 ANQGSEA. The CDR3 totals 17 residues. The V gene end was trimmed by 5 bases and the J gene end by 5 bases; junction bases not matched to a gene: 15. CDR3 nucleotide sequence: TGCAGCGTTTTGGACGGAAGCCTAGCGGGAGTTAACAATGAGCAGTTCTTC. This sequence encodes CSVLDGSLAGVNNEQFF.

The gene calls are TRBV5-1 and TRBJ1-5; the D gene is possibly TRBD1 (5 bases). The V gene's germline CDR1 is SGHRS and CDR2 YFSETQ. The CDR3 loop spans 14 amino acids. Trimming cost V 4 bases and J 7 bases, with 15 bases left between them. In nucleotides, the CDR3 is TGCGCCAGCAGCCTCGGGGGGGAAAGCCAGCCCCAGCATTTT. Translating gives CASSLGGESQPQHF.

The sample holds one count of this clone. V usage is TRBV5-1 and J usage is TRBJ2-7, with TRBD2 matching 7 bases. The V and J ends lost 4 bases and 2 bases, in that order; junction bases with no gene match: 9. This CDR3 comprises 15 residues. Germline V CDR1 and CDR2: SGHRS, YFSETQ. The CDR3, as DNA: TGCGCCAGCAGCACGACGGCGGGGGTTGCCTACGAGCAGTACTTC. It translates to CASSTTAGVAYEQYF.

The chain carries TRBV28 and TRBJ2-1; 9 nucleotides align to TRBD1. CDR1 is MDHEN and CDR2 is SYDVKM in the germline V gene. The CDR3 extends over 13 amino acids. The V segment lost 5 bases and the J segment 9 bases; nucleotides outside the gene matches: 5. Here the CDR3 reads CASSKGQGREQFF. DNA for the CDR3: TGTGCCAGCAGTAAGGGACAGGGTCGTGAGCAGTTCTTC.

The chain combines TRBV15 with TRBJ2-1; D may match TRBD1 or TRBD2 (6 bases each). This CDR3 has 16 residues. Trimming left V 0 bases short and J 4 bases short, with 13 bases between. From germline, CDR1 is LNHNV and CDR2 YYDKDF (reference sequence). The DNA for the CDR3 is TGTGCCACCAGCAGAGAGGGGGGCGGTCCTTACAATGAGCAGTTCTTC. Encoded protein: CATSREGGGPYNEQFF.

The rearrangement uses TRBV19 and TRBJ1-3; perhaps TRBD1 as D (5 bases). CDR1 LNHDA and CDR2 SQIVND come from the germline V gene (reference sequence). This CDR3 region has 14 residues. Trimming removed 7 bases from V and 1 base from J, with 11 bases in between. The CDR3 spells CASTTRQSGNTIYF. DNA for the CDR3: TGTGCCAGTACCACTCGACAGTCTGGAAACACCATATATTTT.

Remarks on this clone: Compared with germline, one end of the junction differs, possibly owing to a read error. The chain joins TRBV7-7 to TRBJ1-3, with 7 bases aligning to TRBD1. The length of the CDR3 is 16 residues. In germline, CDR1 is SSHAT, CDR2 FNYEAQ (reference sequence). As DNA, the CDR3 is TGTGCTAGCAGCGCAGACAGGGAGGGATTTGCTGACACCATATATTTT. Translation gives CASSADREGFADTIYF.

The V and J genes are TRBV15 and TRBJ2-2, with D possibly TRBD1 on 6 matching bases. The CDR3 length is 13 residues. Germline V lookup: CDR1 LNHNV, CDR2 YYDKDF (reference sequence). The V gene lost 2 bases and the J gene lost 7 bases, with 8 bases spanning the gap. CDR3 amino acids: CATSRSGVGELFF. CDR3 in DNA: TGTGCCACCAGCAGATCAGGGGTCGGGGAGCTGTTTTTT.

This chain uses TRBV27 with TRBJ1-1, with 8 bases lining up with TRBD1. Germline CDR1 reads MNHEY; CDR2 reads SMNVEV (reference sequence). Trimming cost V 1 base and J 4 bases; bases outside gene matches: 8. This CDR3 has 16 residues. The CDR3 DNA reads as TGTGCCAGCAGTTTATTTGGCAGGGGGCGGGCCACTGAAGCTTTCTTT. Encoded protein: CASSLFGRGRATEAFF.

The V gene is TRBV11-2, the J gene TRBJ1-3; D remains unclear. Per the germline V gene, CDR1 is SGHAT and CDR2 is FQNNGV. V lost 2 bases and J lost 0, with 14 bases in between. This CDR3 has 17 residues. The CDR3: CASSLTSSATSGNTIYF. CDR3 DNA: TGTGCCAGCAGCTTAACTAGTTCCGCCACCTCTGGAAACACCATATATTTT.

This sequence joins TRBV7-3 and TRBJ2-7; a possible D gene is TRBD1 (5 bases). Trimming took 1 base from V and 6 from J, leaving 16 bases between them. The CDR3 has 15 amino acids. The germline V gene has CDR1 SGHTA and CDR2 FQGTGA. CDR3 sequence: CASSLNIRGGGEQYF. CDR3 in DNA: TGTGCCAGCAGCTTAAATATTAGGGGTGGCGGCGAGCAGTACTTC.

V usage is TRBV10-2 and J usage is TRBJ2-7; 11 bases map to TRBD2. This CDR3 has 16 residues. V was pared by 2 bases and J by 3 bases, with 6 bases of the junction left unmatched. CDR1 and CDR2 from the germline V gene are WSHSY and SAAADI. The DNA for the CDR3 is TGCGCCAGCAGTGAGCGCACCGGGACTAGCGGCTACGAGCAGTACTTC. Its translation: CASSERTGTSGYEQYF.

The chain uses TRBV2 and TRBJ2-7; D not resolved. This CDR3 region has 11 residues. Trimming shortened V by 9 bases and J by 2 bases, and 8 bases separated the two germline ends. Germline CDR1 reads SNHLY; CDR2 reads FYNNEI. CDR3 in amino acids: CASAYPYEQYF. Written as DNA, the CDR3 is TGTGCCAGTGCATATCCCTACGAGCAGTACTTC.

This clone was seen a single time. CDR3 DNA: TGTGCCACTCGGGGTACAGCCGGGACAGGGAGATACGAGCAGTACTTC. Protein sequence: CATRGTAGTGRYEQYF. The gene calls are TRBV10-3 and TRBJ2-7, with TRBD1 matching over 9 bases. Germline loops: CDR1 ENHRY, CDR2 SYGVKD. This CDR3 is built from 16 residues. Trimming at V came to 10 bases and at J to 4 bases, leaving 17 bases not matched to a gene.

J is TRBJ2-3 and V is TRBV9; no clear D gene. The germline V gene encodes CDR1 SGDLS and CDR2 YYNGEE. Trimming took off 0 bases at V and 0 bases at J, with 5 bases between the two ends. The CDR3 runs 14 residues. CDR3 amino acids: CASSVGASTDTQYF. In nucleotides, the CDR3 is TGTGCCAGCAGCGTAGGCGCTAGCACAGATACGCAGTATTTT.

The genes are TRBV25-1 and TRBJ1-2; no definite D call. Germline V gene data show CDR1 as MGHDK and CDR2 as SYGVNS. V was shortened by 7 bases and J by 2 bases, with 17 bases between the two germline ends. The CDR3 totals 15 residues. As DNA, the CDR3 is TGTGCCAGCATGGGCTCGTCGTGGGGAAACTATGGCTACACCTTC. It translates to CASMGSSWGNYGYTF.

The chain is built from TRBV12-5 and TRBJ2-7, with 11 nucleotides matching TRBD2. Germline V gene lookup returns CDR1 LGHNT and CDR2 FRNRAP. The CDR3 is 15 amino acids. V shed 5 bases, J shed 2 bases, and the junction held 5 bases outside the gene matches. Here the CDR3 DNA reads TGTGCTAGTGGTATCCGACTAGCGGGAACCTACGAGCAGTACTTC. Translating it yields CASGIRLAGTYEQYF.

This clone was counted once. The CDR3 DNA reads TGTGCCAGCAGTCCATGGGCAGGGGGTGCTAGCGGGACCGGCGGGGAGCTGTTTTTT. This encodes CASSPWAGGASGTGGELFF. The gene calls are TRBV28 and TRBJ2-2; 9 bases line up with TRBD2. V was clipped by 5 bases and J by 7 bases; unmatched bases: 20. The CDR3 has 19 amino acids. Looked up from germline, CDR1 is MDHEN and CDR2 is SYDVKM.

The V and J genes are TRBV29-1 and TRBJ2-3; D ambiguous. Germline CDR1 SQVTM, CDR2 ANQGSEA. V lost 4 bases and J lost 0, with 14 bases in between. CDR3 length: 15 residues. The CDR3 loop is CSVGGSSTSTDTQYF. The CDR3 DNA is TGCAGCGTTGGCGGCAGCAGCACTAGCACAGATACGCAGTATTTT.